The T cell receptor (beta chain) under discussion was sequenced for a study of control samples from healthy donors and cancer patients. Profiling relied on immunoSEQ multiplex PCR, and the TCRdb table lists in-frame clones only, not all of them. Of 95,000 to 150,000 clones in the sample, approximately 88% were seen once. Remarks on this clone: Relative to the germline gene, one junction end is altered; a read error may explain this.

The sequenced sample was blood. This sequence was found in a man between 35 and 55 years old in good health.

CDR3 DNA sequence: TGTGCCAGTCAGAGACAGGGGCCAAATGGAAAACTGTTTTTT. This sequence encodes CASQRQGPNGKLFF. The chain employs TRBV19 and TRBJ1-4; TRBD1 matches 8 bases. There are 14 residues in the CDR3. Germline CDR1 LNHDA, CDR2 SQIVND (reference sequence).